The rows below give T cell receptor beta chains drawn from one sample of a study of blood T cell repertoires in COVID-19. Generated by immunoSEQ multiplex PCR, the TCRdb table keeps only in-frame clones and is missing some. The profile shows approximately 200,000 clones, about 88% of them singletons. The sample was peripheral blood. The receptors here all came from a man aged 45-65 years who had recovered from COVID-19. The CDR3 runs from the conserved cysteine through the conserved F or W. Each record gives: clone size, J gene, D gene, V gene, CDR3 protein, CDR3 DNA. D genes are given only for firm matches. Expanded clones are given a class, and other clones once, few, many or no size at all.

clone size: .; J gene: TRBJ1-1; D gene: .; V gene: TRBV27; CDR3 protein: CASSFRGYTEAFF; CDR3 DNA: TGTGCCAGCAGTTTCAGAGGGTACACTGAAGCTTTCTTT
clone size: .; J gene: TRBJ2-1; D gene: .; V gene: TRBV6-5; CDR3 protein: CASSPGQNNNEQFF; CDR3 DNA: TGTGCCAGCAGCCCCGGACAGAACAACAATGAGCAGTTCTTC
clone size: few; J gene: TRBJ2-3; D gene: .; V gene: TRBV11-2; CDR3 protein: CASSLTRGGADTQYF; CDR3 DNA: TGTGCCAGCAGCTTAACTAGAGGGGGAGCAGATACGCAGTATTTT
clone size: .; J gene: TRBJ2-7; D gene: TRBD1; V gene: TRBV28; CDR3 protein: CASSPRDRGFWYEQYF; CDR3 DNA: TGTGCCAGCAGTCCACGGGACAGGGGCTTTTGGTACGAGCAGTACTTC
clone size: once; J gene: TRBJ2-1; D gene: .; V gene: TRBV15; CDR3 protein: CATSRDVGSHEQFF; CDR3 DNA: TGTGCCACCAGCAGAGATGTGGGCTCCCATGAGCAGTTCTTC
clone size: .; J gene: TRBJ1-4; D gene: .; V gene: TRBV5-5; CDR3 protein: CASSLRGSNNEKLFF; CDR3 DNA: TGTGCCAGCAGCTTACGAGGGTCCAATAATGAAAAACTGTTTTTT
clone size: .; J gene: TRBJ1-5; D gene: TRBD1; V gene: TRBV30; CDR3 protein: CAWSIRGNQPQHF; CDR3 DNA: TGTGCCTGGAGCATCAGGGGGAATCAGCCCCAGCATTTT
clone size: .; J gene: TRBJ1-4; D gene: .; V gene: TRBV28; CDR3 protein: CASTATNEKLFF; CDR3 DNA: TGTGCCAGCACCGCAACTAATGAAAAACTGTTTTTT
clone size: .; J gene: TRBJ2-3; D gene: TRBD1; V gene: TRBV30; CDR3 protein: CAWAGTGADTQYF; CDR3 DNA: TGTGCCTGGGCCGGGACAGGGGCAGATACGCAGTATTTT
clone size: .; J gene: TRBJ1-5; D gene: .; V gene: TRBV23-1; CDR3 protein: CASSQSQLEWQYSNQPQHF; CDR3 DNA: TGCGCCAGCAGTCAATCACAACTAGAATGGCAATATAGCAATCAGCCCCAGCATTTT
clone size: .; J gene: TRBJ2-1; D gene: TRBD2; V gene: TRBV9; CDR3 protein: CASSVGLAGEYNEQFF; CDR3 DNA: TGTGCCAGCAGCGTGGGACTAGCGGGAGAGTACAATGAGCAGTTCTTC
clone size: .; J gene: TRBJ1-5; D gene: .; V gene: TRBV30; CDR3 protein: CAWGREGNQPQHF; CDR3 DNA: TGTGCCTGGGGGAGGGAGGGCAATCAGCCCCAGCATTTT
clone size: .; J gene: TRBJ2-6; D gene: TRBD2; V gene: TRBV30; CDR3 protein: CAWSNRLAANSGANVLTF; CDR3 DNA: TGTGCCTGGAGTAACCGACTAGCGGCAAACTCTGGGGCCAACGTCCTGACTTTC
clone size: once; J gene: TRBJ1-5; D gene: .; V gene: TRBV19; CDR3 protein: CASGRAYSNQPQHF; CDR3 DNA: TGTGCCAGTGGGCGGGCTTATAGCAATCAGCCCCAGCATTTT
clone size: .; J gene: TRBJ2-1; D gene: TRBD1; V gene: TRBV14; CDR3 protein: CASSQETGPLSYNEQFF; CDR3 DNA: TGTGCCAGCAGCCAAGAGACAGGGCCACTATCCTACAATGAGCAGTTCTTC
clone size: once; J gene: TRBJ1-5; D gene: TRBD1; V gene: TRBV19; CDR3 protein: CASRVTGETIVQPQHF; CDR3 DNA: TGTGCCAGTAGGGTAACAGGGGAAACTATCGTTCAGCCCCAGCATTTT
clone size: .; J gene: TRBJ2-7; D gene: TRBD1; V gene: TRBV3-1/TRBV3-2; CDR3 protein: CASSQETGGSYEQYF; CDR3 DNA: TGTGCCAGCAGCCAGGAAACAGGGGGCTCCTACGAGCAGTACTTC
clone size: .; J gene: TRBJ2-1; D gene: TRBD2; V gene: TRBV6-1; CDR3 protein: CASSDGTSVYNEQFF; CDR3 DNA: TGTGCCAGCAGTGATGGGACTAGCGTCTACAATGAGCAGTTCTTC
clone size: .; J gene: TRBJ1-1; D gene: .; V gene: TRBV5-1; CDR3 protein: CASSAGAGAMNTEAFF; CDR3 DNA: TGCGCCAGCAGCGCGGGGGCGGGGGCTATGAACACTGAAGCTTTCTTT
clone size: once; J gene: TRBJ1-1; D gene: TRBD1; V gene: TRBV11-2; CDR3 protein: CASSTRQGRAINTEAFF; CDR3 DNA: TGTGCCAGCAGCACCCGACAGGGAAGGGCGATTAACACTGAAGCTTTCTTT
clone size: .; J gene: TRBJ1-5; D gene: TRBD1; V gene: TRBV28; CDR3 protein: CASRSRQGHQPQHF; CDR3 DNA: TGTGCCAGCAGATCGCGACAGGGTCATCAGCCCCAGCATTTT
clone size: .; J gene: TRBJ2-7; D gene: .; V gene: TRBV2; CDR3 protein: CASSPSAYEQYF; CDR3 DNA: TGTGCCAGCAGCCCTAGCGCCTACGAGCAGTACTTC
clone size: once; J gene: TRBJ2-1; D gene: .; V gene: TRBV4-1; CDR3 protein: CASSQQDWNEQFF; CDR3 DNA: TGCGCCAGCAGCCAACAGGACTGGAATGAGCAGTTCTTC
clone size: .; J gene: TRBJ1-5; D gene: TRBD1; V gene: TRBV6-6; CDR3 protein: CASSYSRTGAQPQHF; CDR3 DNA: TGTGCCAGCAGTTACTCCAGGACAGGGGCCCAGCCCCAGCATTTT
clone size: .; J gene: TRBJ1-3; D gene: .; V gene: TRBV29-1; CDR3 protein: CSVLQDAGNTIYF; CDR3 DNA: TGCAGCGTACTACAGGATGCTGGAAACACCATATATTTT
clone size: .; J gene: TRBJ2-4; D gene: TRBD1; V gene: TRBV3-1/TRBV3-2; CDR3 protein: CASSQGQGPFKNIQYF; CDR3 DNA: TGTGCCAGCAGCCAAGGACAGGGGCCCTTTAAAAACATTCAGTACTTC
clone size: .; J gene: TRBJ2-7; D gene: TRBD1; V gene: TRBV28; CDR3 protein: CASRSRGTGVREQYF; CDR3 DNA: TGTGCCAGCAGGTCCCGCGGGACAGGGGTTAGGGAGCAGTACTTC
clone size: .; J gene: TRBJ2-3; D gene: .; V gene: TRBV19; CDR3 protein: CASSSQGKGTDTQYF; CDR3 DNA: TGTGCCAGTAGTTCTCAGGGGAAAGGCACAGATACGCAGTATTTT
clone size: .; J gene: TRBJ1-1; D gene: TRBD1; V gene: TRBV5-5; CDR3 protein: CASSRQGARRNTEAFF; CDR3 DNA: TGTGCCAGCAGCCGACAGGGGGCGCGTCGGAACACTGAAGCTTTCTTT
clone size: .; J gene: TRBJ2-1; D gene: TRBD2; V gene: TRBV6-5; CDR3 protein: CASSYSPGGSYNEQFF; CDR3 DNA: TGTGCCAGCAGTTACTCGCCGGGAGGCTCCTACAATGAGCAGTTCTTC
clone size: .; J gene: TRBJ2-7; D gene: .; V gene: TRBV25-1; CDR3 protein: CASSWGDGKQYF; CDR3 DNA: TGTGCCAGCAGTTGGGGGGACGGCAAGCAGTACTTC
clone size: .; J gene: TRBJ2-1; D gene: TRBD2; V gene: TRBV28; CDR3 protein: CASSLGGSSYNEQFF; CDR3 DNA: TGTGCCAGCAGTTTAGGCGGGAGCTCCTACAATGAGCAGTTCTTC
clone size: .; J gene: TRBJ1-1; D gene: .; V gene: TRBV5-1; CDR3 protein: CASSLDGFLNTEAFF; CDR3 DNA: TGCGCCAGCAGCTTGGACGGGTTCTTGAACACTGAAGCTTTCTTT
clone size: .; J gene: TRBJ2-2; D gene: TRBD2; V gene: TRBV27; CDR3 protein: CASSPGLAGDTGELFF; CDR3 DNA: TGTGCCAGCAGTCCAGGACTAGCGGGAGACACCGGGGAGCTGTTTTTT
clone size: .; J gene: TRBJ2-1; D gene: .; V gene: TRBV19; CDR3 protein: CASSLTAANEQFF; CDR3 DNA: TGTGCCAGTAGCCTAACCGCGGCAAATGAGCAGTTCTTC
clone size: .; J gene: TRBJ1-6; D gene: .; V gene: TRBV30; CDR3 protein: CAWKAGGGSLTLHF; CDR3 DNA: TGTGCCTGGAAGGCGGGGGGCGGCAGCCTCACCCTCCACTTT
clone size: .; J gene: TRBJ1-1; D gene: .; V gene: TRBV25-1; CDR3 protein: CASSDSKQDTEAFF; CDR3 DNA: TGTGCCAGCAGTGACTCAAAGCAAGACACTGAAGCTTTCTTT
clone size: .; J gene: TRBJ2-3; D gene: TRBD2; V gene: TRBV2; CDR3 protein: CASTSRGLATDTQYF; CDR3 DNA: TGTGCCAGCACCTCTCGGGGACTAGCCACAGATACGCAGTATTTT
clone size: .; J gene: TRBJ2-4; D gene: TRBD2; V gene: TRBV5-1; CDR3 protein: CASSEGLAGPGKNIQYF; CDR3 DNA: TGCGCCAGCAGCGAGGGACTAGCGGGGCCCGGCAAAAACATTCAGTACTTC
clone size: .; J gene: TRBJ2-1; D gene: .; V gene: TRBV27; CDR3 protein: CASSFWSGVTDEQFF; CDR3 DNA: TGTGCCAGCAGTTTTTGGTCAGGGGTTACGGATGAGCAGTTCTTC
clone size: .; J gene: TRBJ2-1; D gene: .; V gene: TRBV6-6; CDR3 protein: CASSYNQEQFF; CDR3 DNA: TGTGCCAGCAGTTACAACCAGGAGCAGTTCTTC
clone size: .; J gene: TRBJ2-7; D gene: .; V gene: TRBV6-5; CDR3 protein: CASRQPVPPYEQYF; CDR3 DNA: TGTGCCAGCAGACAGCCGGTCCCGCCCTACGAGCAGTACTTC
clone size: .; J gene: TRBJ2-5; D gene: .; V gene: TRBV10-1; CDR3 protein: CASSESTRVGETQYF; CDR3 DNA: TGCGCCAGCAGTGAGTCGACTAGGGTTGGAGAGACCCAGTACTTC
clone size: .; J gene: TRBJ2-5; D gene: .; V gene: TRBV11-2; CDR3 protein: CASSPNRGPETQYF; CDR3 DNA: TGTGCCAGCAGCCCTAACAGAGGGCCAGAGACCCAGTACTTC